The 18 T cell receptor beta chains presented below share a single source sample, sequenced in a study of blood T cells in healthy people across ages. With a J-beta primer mix and a sample-barcoded 5' primer, a second PCR ran about 6 to 11 cycles. Each CDR3 protein is one row after TCRdb ran MiXCR on the 5' RACE reads. In the table there are approximately 850,000 distinct CDR3 sequences, 40% to 50% of which are singletons. The material sequenced was blood. The receptors were gathered from a man aged 55-75 years in good health.

This clonotype was recorded a few times. CDR3 residues: CSAETALNYGYTF. DNA of the CDR3: TGCAGCGCTGAGACAGCCCTCAACTATGGCTACACCTTC. V usage is TRBV29-1 and J usage is TRBJ1-2; D is perhaps TRBD1 (5 bases). With 7 bases removed from V and 2 bases from J, the gap between germline ends came to 14 bases. Germline V gene sequence: CDR1 SQVTM, CDR2 ANQGSEA. This CDR3 is 13 amino acids long.

The rearrangement joins TRBV12-3 or TRBV12-4 to TRBJ2-5; no clear D gene. The J call could be wrong; TRBJ2-7 is a better fit for the DNA end. The CDR3 extends over 12 amino acids. As DNA, the CDR3 is TGTGCCAGCAGCCCTACTCCCTTCGAGCAGTACTTC. The encoded protein is CASSPTPFEQYF.

This clonotype was recorded once. The chain uses TRBV7-8 and TRBJ2-6, with a tentative D call TRBD2 (5 bases). The germline V and J ends were trimmed by 4 bases and 5 bases, with 15 bases remaining between them. The CDR3 covers 16 residues. Germline CDR1 and CDR2: SGHVS and FQNEAQ. In DNA form, the CDR3 reads TGTGCCAGCAGCTCTAGCTTTGAGACTTGGGCCAACGTCCTGACTTTC. This encodes CASSSSFETWANVLTF.

The table lists this clonotype with a count of one. The gene calls are TRBV5-1 and TRBJ2-1, with a possible D match to TRBD1 (6 bases). Matching the DNA end better, TRBJ2-7 makes the J call doubtful. Germline V CDR1 and CDR2: SGHRS, YFSETQ. The length of the CDR3 is 14 residues. The CDR3 DNA reads as TGCGCCAGCAGCTTGCTGACAGGTGACAATGAGCAGTACTTC. Protein sequence: CASSLLTGDNEQYF.

The chain couples TRBV20-1 to TRBJ2-5; possibly TRBD2 for D (6 bases). Germline lookup yields CDR1 DFQATT and CDR2 SNEGSKA (reference sequence). The V and J ends lost 0 bases and 2 bases respectively, with 13 bases between them. This CDR3 contains 15 residues. The DNA of the CDR3 is TGCAGTGCTAGAGATCTCGTCGGGAGTCAAGAGACCCAGTACTTC. Its protein product is CSARDLVGSQETQYF.

Of note for this clonotype: Just one base apart from a much larger clone, this may be a read error. This chain joins TRBV6-1 and TRBJ1-1; unclear D gene. V dropped 4 bases and J dropped 4 bases, with 10 bases sitting between them. The CDR3 loop spans 13 amino acids. The germline V gene has CDR1 MNHNS and CDR2 SASEGT. The CDR3 DNA is TGTGCCAGCAGTGGCGAGGACGGCACTGAAGCTTTCTTT. This sequence encodes CASSGEDGTEAFF.

This chain uses TRBV5-1 with TRBJ2-4, with D tentatively TRBD2 (6 bases). The J call may be wrong; the DNA end is better matched by TRBJ2-7. The CDR3 covers 13 residues. Germline V gene lookup returns CDR1 SGHRS and CDR2 YFSETQ. CDR3 in amino acids: CASSAGRNYEQYF. The CDR3 bases are TGCGCCAGCAGCGCGGGACGCAACTACGAGCAGTACTTC.

The rearrangement links TRBV9 to TRBJ1-1; 8 nucleotides agree with TRBD1. This CDR3 contains 15 residues. The J segment lost 5 bases and the V segment lost 5 bases, leaving 11 bases of the junction unmatched. Germline V CDR1 and CDR2: SGDLS, YYNGEE. CDR3 sequence reads: CASRKGRGQETEAFF. The CDR3 bases are TGTGCCAGCAGGAAAGGCAGGGGACAGGAGACTGAAGCTTTCTTT.

A few counts support this clonotype. V is TRBV18 and J is TRBJ2-7; 13 bases fit TRBD2. With V trimmed by 8 bases and J by 4 bases, 5 bases remained unmatched. Germline CDR1 reads KGHSH; CDR2 reads LQKENI. This CDR3 has 14 amino acids. CDR3 nucleotide sequence: TGTGCCAGCACGGGACTAGCGGGGCCATACGAGCAGTACTTC. Its translation: CASTGLAGPYEQYF.

This chain uses TRBV9 with TRBJ1-2; D call uncertain. The CDR3 runs 13 residues. The V end lost 3 bases, the J end lost 4 bases, and 10 bases lay between the germline ends. CDR1 and CDR2 (germline): SGDLS, YYNGEE. The CDR3 here is CASSGGVSYGYTF. DNA of the CDR3: TGTGCCAGCAGCGGCGGGGTATCCTATGGCTACACCTTC. Complete variable domain (other parts from reference TRBV9 and TRBJ1-2): DSGVTQTPKHLITATGQRVTLRCSPRSGDLSVYWYQQSLDQGLQFLIQYYNGEERAKGNILERFSAQQFPDLHSELNLSSLELGDSALYFCASSGGVSYGYTFGSGTRLTVV.

The table lists this clonotype with a count of one. The rearrangement links TRBV5-8 to TRBJ2-3; D uncertain. Looked up from germline, CDR1 is SGHTS and CDR2 is YDEGEE. There are 13 residues in the CDR3. V was clipped by 0 bases and J by 8 bases, with 10 bases between them. In DNA, the CDR3 is TGTGCCAGCAGCTTGGTAGGTCCCTCTACGCAGTATTTT. Its translation: CASSLVGPSTQYF.

This clonotype was seen a handful of times. The chain has TRBV7-2 and TRBJ1-1; D not certain. V lost 3 bases and J 1 base, leaving 9 bases between the germline ends. The CDR3 is made up of 14 amino acids. CDR1 SGHTA and CDR2 FQGNSA come from the germline V gene. In DNA form, the CDR3 reads TGTGCCAGCAGCTTCGCTGCGGGGAACACTGAAGCTTTCTTT. Encoded protein: CASSFAAGNTEAFF.

This clonotype was picked up many times. This chain uses TRBV4-1 with TRBJ1-5, with D perhaps matching TRBD1 (5 bases). Germline V gene data show CDR1 as MGHRA and CDR2 as YSYEKL. This CDR3 region has 17 residues. V was clipped by 0 bases and J by 5 bases, with 17 bases between them. CDR3 DNA: TGCGCCAGCAGCCAAGATAAGGGGACCGGGAGACATCAGCCCCAGCATTTT. Amino acid sequence: CASSQDKGTGRHQPQHF.

This clonotype was found many times. J is TRBJ2-7 and V is TRBV20-1, with D perhaps given as TRBD1 or TRBD2 (6 bases each). Germline CDR1 DFQATT, CDR2 SNEGSKA (reference sequence). The CDR3 totals 15 residues. Trimming shortened V by 1 base and J by 2 bases, and 15 bases separated the two germline ends. CDR3 sequence: CSARGEGGLTYEQYF. In nucleotides, the CDR3 is TGCAGTGCTAGAGGAGAGGGGGGACTTACCTACGAGCAGTACTTC.

The rearrangement uses TRBV2 and TRBJ1-1; D unresolved. This CDR3 has 14 residues. From germline, CDR1 is SNHLY and CDR2 FYNNEI. V lost 1 base and J 6 bases, leaving 12 bases between the germline ends. The CDR3, as DNA: TGTGCCAGCAGTGAAGTCAAGGGAGGTCCTGAAGCTTTCTTT. It yields the protein CASSEVKGGPEAFF.

This clonotype was recorded at least ten times. V gene TRBV11-2 combines with J gene TRBJ2-5, with a weak D call TRBD1 (6 bases). The V and J ends lost 5 bases and 2 bases respectively, with 12 bases between them. The CDR3 runs to 14 residues. From germline, CDR1 is SGHAT and CDR2 FQNNGV. The CDR3 nucleotides are TGTGCCAGCAGCATAACAGGGCGACAAGAGACCCAGTACTTC. As protein: CASSITGRQETQYF.

The chain has TRBV6-5 and TRBJ2-1, with D perhaps matching TRBD1 (5 bases). Between the trimmed V and J ends, which lost 5 bases and 10 bases, there was a span of 15 bases. There are 13 residues in the CDR3. The germline V gene encodes CDR1 MNHEY and CDR2 SVGAGI. The DNA for the CDR3 is TGTGCCAGCAGTGCAGGGTTGTTCGACGAGCAGTTCTTC. It yields the protein CASSAGLFDEQFF.

V is TRBV20-1 and J is TRBJ2-3; TRBD1 agrees at 7 bases. Trimming cost V 7 bases and J 2 bases; bases outside gene matches: 9. The CDR3 sequence is 14 residues long. Per the germline V gene, CDR1 is DFQATT and CDR2 is SNEGSKA (reference sequence). The CDR3 sequence is CSVATGTATDTQYF. CDR3 in DNA: TGCAGTGTGGCCACCGGGACAGCCACAGATACGCAGTATTTT.